The 13 T cell receptor beta chains below were found in one sample sequenced in a study of T cell changes during pregnancy in multiple sclerosis. Only in-frame clones appear in the TCRdb table, and some are missing; sequencing was by immunoSEQ multiplex PCR. The table includes tens of thousands of clones, roughly 93% detected once. The starting material was peripheral blood, obtained in the third trimester of pregnancy. These receptors came from a female donor with multiple sclerosis, enrolled in a pregnancy study.

The chain employs TRBV2 and TRBJ2-5; 9 bases fit TRBD1. V was clipped by 8 bases and J by 4 bases; unmatched bases: 8. Germline loops: CDR1 SNHLY, CDR2 FYNNEI. The CDR3 is 14 residues long. CDR3 sequence: CASVQGAGVETQYF. The CDR3 region has the DNA TGTGCCAGCGTACAGGGGGCCGGGGTAGAGACCCAGTACTTC.

This clone was observed once. This chain links TRBV10-3 with TRBJ1-5; 7 positions agree with TRBD1. J lost 5 bases, V lost 0 bases, and 4 bases had no gene match. This CDR3 region has 15 residues. CDR1 is ENHRY, CDR2 SYGVKD, per germline. This chain's CDR3 is CAISESRQGDQPQHF. The CDR3, as DNA: TGTGCCATCAGTGAGTCCCGACAGGGCGATCAGCCCCAGCATTTT.

The chain couples TRBV5-1 to TRBJ1-6; D might be TRBD1 (5 bases). CDR1 and CDR2 (germline): SGHRS, YFSETQ. This CDR3 spans 18 amino acids. V shed 4 bases and J shed 8 bases, with 25 bases lying between them. CDR3 nucleotides: TGCGCCAGCAGCCCCGACGGAGGCGGGACGAGAGGACATTCACCCCTCCACTTT. Translation gives CASSPDGGGTRGHSPLHF.

The chain has TRBV6-5 and TRBJ1-5, with D perhaps matching TRBD1 (5 bases). Trimming stripped 0 bases from V and 4 bases from J, with 13 bases between. CDR1 is MNHEY and CDR2 is SVGAGI in the germline V gene. CDR3 size: 16 residues. The chain's CDR3 is CASSYSGGLGNQPQHF. The CDR3 coding sequence is TGTGCCAGCAGTTACTCGGGGGGGTTGGGAAATCAGCCCCAGCATTTT.

The chain carries TRBV21-1 and TRBJ2-2; the table's D gene call, TRBD2, was not cross checked with the DNA. TRBV21-1 is described as a pseudogene. CDR3 length: 15 amino acids. CDR3 DNA sequence: TGTGCCAGCAGCAGAAAGGACGGAGGTACCGGGGAGCTGTTTTTT. It yields the protein CASSRKDGGTGELFF.

V and J are TRBV9 and TRBJ2-5; 8 nucleotides match TRBD2. Germline CDR1 is SGDLS and CDR2 is YYNGEE. CDR3 length: 16 residues. With 4 bases clipped from V and 5 bases from J, the junction kept 13 bases outside the gene matches. In nucleotides, the CDR3 is TGTGCCAGCAGCCCACGGCACAGCGGGGGTGAGGAGACCCAGTACTTC. This gives the protein CASSPRHSGGEETQYF.

The chain employs TRBV30 and TRBJ2-5, with TRBD2 matching over 12 bases. This CDR3 is built from 17 residues. The trim removed 4 bases at V and 5 bases at J, leaving 14 bases unmatched. CDR1 is GTSNPN and CDR2 is SVGIG in the germline V gene (reference sequence). In nucleotides, the CDR3 is TGTGCCTGGAAAACACTAGCGGGGGGCCCTAGGTTGGAGACCCAGTACTTC. Translated: CAWKTLAGGPRLETQYF.

The genes are TRBV6-6 and TRBJ2-5; a possible D gene is TRBD1 (5 bases). The CDR3 totals 14 residues. Trimming cost V 2 bases and J 1 base, with 8 bases left between them. CDR1 is MNHNY and CDR2 is SVGAGI in the germline V gene (reference sequence). CDR3 amino acids: CASSYDSLQETQYF. CDR3 DNA sequence: TGTGCCAGCAGTTACGACAGCCTCCAAGAGACCCAGTACTTC.

The chain joins TRBV2 to TRBJ1-6; 7 bases are shared with TRBD1. Germline lookup yields CDR1 SNHLY and CDR2 FYNNEI. There are 17 residues in the CDR3. The trim removed 3 bases at V and 9 bases at J, leaving 14 bases unmatched. CDR3 residues: CASSDLDRTGVLSPLHF. The DNA of the CDR3 is TGTGCCAGCAGTGATTTGGATCGGACAGGAGTCCTTTCACCCCTCCACTTT. Complete variable domain (other parts from reference TRBV2 and TRBJ1-6): EPEVTQTPSHQVTQMGQEVILRCVPISNHLYFYWYRQILGQKVEFLVSFYNNEISEKSEIFDDQFSVERPDGSNFTLKIRSTKLEDSAMYFCASSDLDRTGVLSPLHFGNGTRLTVT.

This chain uses TRBV5-1 with TRBJ2-1, with D possibly being TRBD1 (5 bases). Trimming removed 1 base at V and 5 bases at J, with 16 bases between. Germline CDR1 reads SGHRS; CDR2 reads YFSETQ. This CDR3 spans 16 amino acids. For the CDR3, the DNA is TGCGCCAGCAGCTTGTCCCCAGGGCAAAGAAACAATGAGCAGTTCTTC. Protein product: CASSLSPGQRNNEQFF.

The gene calls are TRBV5-6 and TRBJ2-7, with TRBD2 as a possible D gene (6 bases). V was cut by 4 bases and J by 3 bases, with 17 bases left in between. The CDR3 totals 15 residues. The germline gives CDR1 SGHDT, CDR2 YYEEEE. The CDR3 region has the DNA TGTGCCAGCAGCCAAGGGGTAGCGGCAGTCTACGAGCAGTACTTC. This sequence encodes CASSQGVAAVYEQYF. Full variable domain (outside the CDR3, taken from reference TRBV5-6 and TRBJ2-7): DAGVTQSPTHLIKTRGQQVTLRCSPKSGHDTVSWYQQALGQGPQFIFQYYEEEERQRGNFPDRFSGHQFPNYSSELNVNALLLGDSALYLCASSQGVAAVYEQYFGPGTRLTVT.

This chain links TRBV6-1 with TRBJ1-1; 7 bases align to TRBD1. The CDR3 has 15 amino acids. Germline lookup yields CDR1 MNHNS and CDR2 SASEGT. Trimming cost V 1 base and J 4 bases; bases outside gene matches: 6. The CDR3 coding sequence is TGTGCCAGCAGTGAAGGGGCAGGGGGGTCCACTGAAGCTTTCTTT. The encoded protein is CASSEGAGGSTEAFF.

The chain links TRBV6-5 to TRBJ2-6, with a possible D match to TRBD2 (5 bases). From germline, CDR1 is MNHEY and CDR2 SVGAGI. This CDR3 is 14 amino acids long. Trimming took 4 bases from V and 2 from J, leaving 6 bases between them. CDR3 amino acids: CASSSRAGANVLTF. In DNA form, the CDR3 reads TGTGCCAGCAGTTCGCGGGCTGGGGCCAACGTCCTGACTTTC.